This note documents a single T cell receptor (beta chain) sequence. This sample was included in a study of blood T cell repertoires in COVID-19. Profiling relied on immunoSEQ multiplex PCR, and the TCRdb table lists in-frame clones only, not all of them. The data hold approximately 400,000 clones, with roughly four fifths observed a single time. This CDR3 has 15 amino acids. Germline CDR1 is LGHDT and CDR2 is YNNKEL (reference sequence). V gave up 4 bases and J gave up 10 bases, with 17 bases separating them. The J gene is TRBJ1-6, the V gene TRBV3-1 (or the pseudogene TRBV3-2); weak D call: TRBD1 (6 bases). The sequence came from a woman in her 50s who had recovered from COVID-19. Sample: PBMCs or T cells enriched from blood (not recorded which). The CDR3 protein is CASSLQTGGRSPLHF. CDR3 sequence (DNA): TGTGCCAGCAGCCTCCAGACAGGCGGTCGGTCACCCCTCCACTTT.